The 9 T cell receptor beta chains below come from one sample, sequenced in a study of blood T cells in healthy people across ages. Through a sample-barcoded 5' primer and a J-beta primer mix, a second PCR was run for roughly 6 to 12 cycles. In TCRdb, the 5' RACE reads were re-called with MiXCR into one record per CDR3 protein. The sample yields about 1.4 million distinct CDR3 sequences, approximately 59% seen once. The specimen sequenced was blood. The receptors were gathered from a man between 18 and 29 years old in good health.

There are a few counts of this clonotype. The chain uses TRBV28 and TRBJ1-2; 7 bases fit TRBD1. Germline V CDR1 and CDR2: MDHEN, SYDVKM. V shed 3 bases, J shed 4 bases, and the junction held 2 bases outside the gene matches. There are 13 residues in the CDR3. The DNA for the CDR3 is TGTGCCAGCAGTTTGACAGGGCTCTATGGCTACACCTTC. Translation: CASSLTGLYGYTF.

J is TRBJ2-7 and V is TRBV7-9; TRBD2 agrees at 10 bases. Trimming cost V 0 bases and J 2 bases; bases outside gene matches: 10. Germline V gene sequence: CDR1 SEHNR, CDR2 FQNEAQ (reference sequence). CDR3 size: 18 residues. Written as DNA, the CDR3 is TGTGCCAGCAGCTTAGCAGCTAGCGGGGGACGCGGTGCCTACGAGCAGTACTTC. Amino acids: CASSLAASGGRGAYEQYF.

The CDR3 DNA is TGCGCCAGCAGCCAAGCTTTGGACAGCGAAGCTTTCTTT. Protein product: CASSQALDSEAFF. The chain is built from TRBV4-3 and TRBJ1-1; D perhaps matches TRBD1 (6 bases). V was pared by 1 base and J by 8 bases, with 11 bases between. The CDR3 has 13 amino acids. Germline V gene data show CDR1 as LGHNA and CDR2 as YSLEER.

The chain uses TRBV5-1 and TRBJ1-4; D is undetermined. V dropped 4 bases and J dropped 3 bases, with 13 bases sitting between them. CDR1 is SGHRS, CDR2 YFSETQ, per germline. The CDR3 is 15 amino acids. In DNA, the CDR3 is TGCGCCAGCAGCGCAGATATCGCAGCTAATGAAAAACTGTTTTTT. Translated: CASSADIAANEKLFF.

The chain combines TRBV5-6 with TRBJ1-2; 8 positions agree with TRBD1. The trim removed 8 bases at V and 7 bases at J, leaving 13 bases unmatched. The V gene's germline CDR1 is SGHDT and CDR2 YYEEEE. This CDR3 has 14 residues. The CDR3 loop is CASRPTGGPGGYTF. The DNA for the CDR3 is TGTGCCAGTAGACCCACAGGGGGTCCCGGTGGCTACACCTTC.

This clonotype is a singleton in its sample. This rearrangement joins TRBV20-1 to TRBJ2-5; 10 bases fit TRBD2. Germline V gene data show CDR1 as DFQATT and CDR2 as SNEGSKA (reference sequence). Unmatched junction bases numbered 17, after V lost 3 bases and J lost 4 bases. CDR3 size: 18 residues. CDR3 nucleotide sequence: TGCAGTGCTAGGTCACCCGTGGCTAGCGGGAGCTTAGGAGAGACCCAGTACTTC. Protein: CSARSPVASGSLGETQYF.

On this clonotype itself: At one end, the junction sequence differs from germline, possibly due to a read error. CDR3 in amino acids: CVSSPLTISSTDTQYF. CDR3 coding DNA: TGTGTCAGCAGCCCGTTGACAATAAGCTCTACAGATACGCAGTATTTT. The rearrangement joins TRBV7-6 to TRBJ2-3; D remains ambiguous. There are 16 residues in the CDR3. Germline CDR1 reads SGHVS; CDR2 reads FNYEAQ. The whole variable domain, remainder taken from reference TRBV7-6 and TRBJ2-3, is GAGVSQSPRYKVTKRGQDVALRCDPISGHVSLYWYRQALGQGPEFLTYFNYEAQQDKSGLPNDRFSAERPEGSISTLTIQRTEQRDSAMYRCVSSPLTISSTDTQYFGPGTRLTVL.

Written as DNA, the CDR3 is TGTGCCACCGACGACAGGGGGCAAACCAAAAACATTCAGTACTTC. This sequence encodes CATDDRGQTKNIQYF. The chain carries TRBV2 and TRBJ2-4; TRBD1 aligns across 10 bases. Germline lookup yields CDR1 SNHLY and CDR2 FYNNEI. CDR3 length: 15 residues. V lost 10 bases and J lost 2; bases outside the gene matches: 8.

J is TRBJ1-2 and V is TRBV13; a possible D gene is TRBD1 (5 bases). The CDR3 extends over 13 amino acids. Germline-derived CDR1 and CDR2 are PRHDT and FYEKMQ (reference sequence). V shed 4 bases and J shed 6 bases, with 12 bases lying between them. This chain's CDR3 is CASSYGGRNGYTF. The CDR3 DNA is TGTGCCAGCAGCTATGGGGGGAGGAATGGCTACACCTTC.